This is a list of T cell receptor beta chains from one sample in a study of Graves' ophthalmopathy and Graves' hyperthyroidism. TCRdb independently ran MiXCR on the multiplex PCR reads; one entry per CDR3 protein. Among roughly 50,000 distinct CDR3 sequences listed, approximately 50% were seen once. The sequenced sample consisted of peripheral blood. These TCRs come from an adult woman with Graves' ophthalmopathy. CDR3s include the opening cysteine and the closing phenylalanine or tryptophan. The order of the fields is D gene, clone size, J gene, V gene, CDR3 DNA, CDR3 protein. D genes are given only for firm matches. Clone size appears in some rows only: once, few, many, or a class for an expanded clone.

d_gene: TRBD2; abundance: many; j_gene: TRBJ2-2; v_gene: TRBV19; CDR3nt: TGTGCCAGTAGTCCTGCTAGCGGCATCTCCGGGGAGCTGTTTTTT; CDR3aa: CASSPASGISGELFF
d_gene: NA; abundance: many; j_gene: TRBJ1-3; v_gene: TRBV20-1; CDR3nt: TGCAGTGCTAGAGATTTTGACAGACGCTCTGGAAACACCATATATTTT; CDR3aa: CSARDFDRRSGNTIYF
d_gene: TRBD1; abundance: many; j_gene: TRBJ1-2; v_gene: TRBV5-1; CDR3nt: TGCGCCAGCAGCTTGGGGACAGGGATAGTCTATGGCTACACCTTC; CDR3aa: CASSLGTGIVYGYTF
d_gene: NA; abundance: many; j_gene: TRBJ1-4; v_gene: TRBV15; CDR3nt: TGTGCCACCAGCAGAGGTGGGGTCGGGGAAAAACTGTTTTTT; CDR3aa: CATSRGGVGEKLFF
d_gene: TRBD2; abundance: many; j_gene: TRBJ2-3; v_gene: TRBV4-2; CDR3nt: TGTGCCAGCAGCCAGGCACTAGCGGGAGGGAACACAGATACGCAGTATTTT; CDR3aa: CASSQALAGGNTDTQYF
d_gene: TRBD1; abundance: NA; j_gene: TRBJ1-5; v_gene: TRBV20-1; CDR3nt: TGCAGTGCCATGGGGACAGGCTTCAATCAGCCCCAGCATTTT; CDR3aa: CSAMGTGFNQPQHF
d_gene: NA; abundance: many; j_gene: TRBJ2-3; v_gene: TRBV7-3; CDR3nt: TGTGCCAGCAGACCCAGAAGGGCGGTCGGACCAGATACGCAGTATTTT; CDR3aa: CASRPRRAVGPDTQYF
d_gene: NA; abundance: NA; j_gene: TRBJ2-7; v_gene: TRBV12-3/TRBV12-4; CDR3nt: TGTGCCAGCGGGCCGGGGGCCTACGAGCAGTACTTC; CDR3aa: CASGPGAYEQYF
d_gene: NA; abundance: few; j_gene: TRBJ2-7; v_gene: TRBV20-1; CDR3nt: TGCAGTGCTAGAGATAGGCAGGGGGGAATCTACGAGCAGTACTTC; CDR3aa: CSARDRQGGIYEQYF
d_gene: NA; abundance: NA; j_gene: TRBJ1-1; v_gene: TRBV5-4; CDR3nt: TGTGCCAGCAGCTTGGACAGTAGAAACACTGAAGCTTTCTTT; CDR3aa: CASSLDSRNTEAFF
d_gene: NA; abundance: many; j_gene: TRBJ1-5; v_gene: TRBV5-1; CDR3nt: TGCGCCAGCAGCTTGGCCGGGGCCTCTAATCAGCCCCAGCATTTT; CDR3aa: CASSLAGASNQPQHF
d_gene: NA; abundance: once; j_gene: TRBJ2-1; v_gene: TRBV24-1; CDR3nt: TGTGCCGAGGACCTCACACGGGTCGATGAGCAGTTCTTC; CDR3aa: CAEDLTRVDEQFF
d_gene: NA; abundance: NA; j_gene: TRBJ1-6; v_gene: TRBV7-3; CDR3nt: TGTAACAGCAACTTAATAGGTGAGGATTCACCCCTCCACTTT; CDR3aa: CNSNLIGEDSPLHF
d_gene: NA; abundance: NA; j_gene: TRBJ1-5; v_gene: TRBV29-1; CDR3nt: TGCAGCGTTGAAGATCGCGGTACAGGGTCGAAGGAGACCCAGCATTTT; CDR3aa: CSVEDRGTGSKETQHF
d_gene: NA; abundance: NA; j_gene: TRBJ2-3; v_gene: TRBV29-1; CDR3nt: TGCAGCAGCCACCCGGGCACAGATACGCAGTATTTT; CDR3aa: CSSHPGTDTQYF
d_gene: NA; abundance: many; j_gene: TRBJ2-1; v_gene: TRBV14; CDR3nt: TGTGCCAGCAGCCAAGATCTTGGAAGGCCGGTCAATGAGCAGTTCTTC; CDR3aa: CASSQDLGRPVNEQFF
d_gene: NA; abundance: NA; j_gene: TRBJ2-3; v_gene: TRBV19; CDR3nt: TGTGCCAGTAGTAGTAGTAGGGGCAGCACAGATACGCAGTATTTT; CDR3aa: CASSSSRGSTDTQYF
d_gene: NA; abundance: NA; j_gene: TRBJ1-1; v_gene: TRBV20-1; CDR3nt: TGCAGTGTTCGTCTACTTGGGGAGTGGGCTGAAGCTTTCTTT; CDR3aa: CSVRLLGEWAEAFF
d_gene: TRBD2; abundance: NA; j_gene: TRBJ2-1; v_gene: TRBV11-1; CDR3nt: TGTGTCACCGACTGGCTAGCGGGAGGAGAGGATGAGCAGTTCTTC; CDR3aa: CVTDWLAGGEDEQFF
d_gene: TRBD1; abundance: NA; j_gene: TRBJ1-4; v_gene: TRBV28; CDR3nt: TGTGCCAGCAGCAACCCCCCAGGGGGGGCTAATGAAAAACTGTTTTTT; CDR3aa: CASSNPPGGANEKLFF
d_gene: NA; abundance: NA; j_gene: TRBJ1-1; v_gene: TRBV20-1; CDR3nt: TGCAGTCAACCCGGGAATGAAGCTTTCTTT; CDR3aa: CSQPGNEAFF
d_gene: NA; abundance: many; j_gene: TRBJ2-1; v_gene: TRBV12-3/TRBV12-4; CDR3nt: TGTGCCAGCAGTTTTATGGCCGGAGATGAGCAGTTCTTC; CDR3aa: CASSFMAGDEQFF
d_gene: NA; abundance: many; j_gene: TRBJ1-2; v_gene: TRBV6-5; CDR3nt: TGTGCCAGCAGTTACTCTTTGGCAGGGGAATTTGGCTACACCTTC; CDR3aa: CASSYSLAGEFGYTF
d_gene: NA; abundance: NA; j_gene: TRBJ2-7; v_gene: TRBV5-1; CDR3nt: TGCGCCAGCAGCTTGGGGCCGGGGGTCCCCTACGAGCAGTACTTC; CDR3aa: CASSLGPGVPYEQYF
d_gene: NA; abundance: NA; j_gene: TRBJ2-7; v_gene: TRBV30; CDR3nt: TGTGCCTGGGGGCGGGCTAGCGACCGTTACGAGCAGTACTTC; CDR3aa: CAWGRASDRYEQYF
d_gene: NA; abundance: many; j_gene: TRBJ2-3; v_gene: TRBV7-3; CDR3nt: TGTGCCAGCAGCTTACAGTCAGATACGCAGTATTTT; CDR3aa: CASSLQSDTQYF
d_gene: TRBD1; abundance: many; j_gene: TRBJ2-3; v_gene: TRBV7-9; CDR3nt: TGTGCCAGCAGCCCTACGACAGGGCGGACAGATACGCAGTATTTT; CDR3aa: CASSPTTGRTDTQYF
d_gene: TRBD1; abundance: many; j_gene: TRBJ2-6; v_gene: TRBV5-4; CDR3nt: TGTGCCAGCAGCTCAGGGGGACAGTTGTCTGGGGCCAACGTCCTGACTTTC; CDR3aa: CASSSGGQLSGANVLTF
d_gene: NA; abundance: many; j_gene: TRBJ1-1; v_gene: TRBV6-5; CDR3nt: TGTGCCAGCAGGCGGGCGGGCGGCGTGGTCGACACTGAAGCTTTCTTT; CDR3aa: CASRRAGGVVDTEAFF
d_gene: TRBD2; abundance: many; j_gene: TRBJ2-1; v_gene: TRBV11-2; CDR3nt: TGTGCCAGCAGCTTAGATGTAGCGGGAACCTACAATGAGCAGTTCTTC; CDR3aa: CASSLDVAGTYNEQFF
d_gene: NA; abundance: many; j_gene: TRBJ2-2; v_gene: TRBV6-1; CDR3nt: TGTGCCAGCAGTTCCTGGGGGGGGGAGCTGTTTTTT; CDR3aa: CASSSWGGELFF
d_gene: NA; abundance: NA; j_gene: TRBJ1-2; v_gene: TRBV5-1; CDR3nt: TGCGCCAGCAGCTTGGCAGGGAACTATGGCTACACCTTC; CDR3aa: CASSLAGNYGYTF
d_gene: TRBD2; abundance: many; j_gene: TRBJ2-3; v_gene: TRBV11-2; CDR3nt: TGTGCCAGCAGCCCTATGACTAGCGGGAGATGGGATACGCAGTATTTT; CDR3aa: CASSPMTSGRWDTQYF
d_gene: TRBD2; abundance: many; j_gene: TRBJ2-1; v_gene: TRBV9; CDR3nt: TGTGCCAGCAGCGTAGGGGGTAGCGGGAGTGACAATGAGCAGTTCTTC; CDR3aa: CASSVGGSGSDNEQFF
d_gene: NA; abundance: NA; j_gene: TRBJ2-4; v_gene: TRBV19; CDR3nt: TGTGCCAGTACACCGGGACCGAACAAAAACATTCAGTACTTC; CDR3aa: CASTPGPNKNIQYF
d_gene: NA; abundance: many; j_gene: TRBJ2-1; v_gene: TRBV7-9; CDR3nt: TGTGCCAGCAGCTTAGTGAAAAGAGGTAGGAGTACCCATGAGCAGTTCTTC; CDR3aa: CASSLVKRGRSTHEQFF
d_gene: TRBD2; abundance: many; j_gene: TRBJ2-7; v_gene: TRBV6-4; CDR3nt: TGTGCCAGCAGTGACTCGACTAGCGGGAACTACGAGCAGTACTTC; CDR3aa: CASSDSTSGNYEQYF
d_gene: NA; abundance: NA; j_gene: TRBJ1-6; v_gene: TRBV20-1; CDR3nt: TGCAGTGCCTCCCAGGGAAGCTTT; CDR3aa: CSASQGSF
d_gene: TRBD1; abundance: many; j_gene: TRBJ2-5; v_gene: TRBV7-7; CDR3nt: TGTGCTAGCAGCCCCGGAGACAGGGGGCGAATCCAAGAGACCCAGTACTTC; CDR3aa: CASSPGDRGRIQETQYF
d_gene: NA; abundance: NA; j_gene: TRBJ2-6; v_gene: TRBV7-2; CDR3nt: TGTGCCAGCAGTCGGAAATCGTACAGTCTAGTAGGGGCCAACGTCCTGACTTTC; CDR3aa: CASSRKSYSLVGANVLTF
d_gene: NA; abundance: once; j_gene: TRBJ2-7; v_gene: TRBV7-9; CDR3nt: TGTGCCAGCAGCCGAGACACCCATTACGAGCAGTACTTC; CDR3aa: CASSRDTHYEQYF
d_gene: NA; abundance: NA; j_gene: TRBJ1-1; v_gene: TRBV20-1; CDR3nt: TGCAGTGCTAGAGATGGAGGGGCAGTGGGAAACACTGAAGCTTTCTTT; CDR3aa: CSARDGGAVGNTEAFF